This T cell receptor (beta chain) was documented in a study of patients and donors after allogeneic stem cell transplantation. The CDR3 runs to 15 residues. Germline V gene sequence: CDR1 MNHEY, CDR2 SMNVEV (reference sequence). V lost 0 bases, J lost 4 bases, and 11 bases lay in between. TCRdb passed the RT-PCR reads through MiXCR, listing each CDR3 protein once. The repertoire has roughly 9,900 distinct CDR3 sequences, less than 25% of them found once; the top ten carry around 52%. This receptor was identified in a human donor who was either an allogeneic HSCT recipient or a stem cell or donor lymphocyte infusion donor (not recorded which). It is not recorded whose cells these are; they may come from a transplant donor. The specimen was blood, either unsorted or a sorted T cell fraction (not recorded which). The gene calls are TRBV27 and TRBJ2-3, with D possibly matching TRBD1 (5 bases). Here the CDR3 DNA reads TGTGCCAGCAGTTTATCCCAGGGTTTCTCAGATACGCAGTATTTT. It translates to CASSLSQGFSDTQYF.